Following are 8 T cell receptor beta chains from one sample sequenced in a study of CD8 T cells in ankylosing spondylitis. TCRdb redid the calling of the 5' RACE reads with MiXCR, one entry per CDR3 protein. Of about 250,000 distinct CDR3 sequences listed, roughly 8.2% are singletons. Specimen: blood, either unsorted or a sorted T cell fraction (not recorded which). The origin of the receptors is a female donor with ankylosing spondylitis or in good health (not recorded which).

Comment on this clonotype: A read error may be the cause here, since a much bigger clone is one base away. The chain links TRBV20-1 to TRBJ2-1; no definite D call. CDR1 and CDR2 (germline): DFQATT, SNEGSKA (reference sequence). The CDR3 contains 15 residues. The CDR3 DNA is TGCAGTGCTTCCCTCATAGGCGCCTCCCACAATGAGCAGTTCTTC. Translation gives CSASLIGASHNEQFF.

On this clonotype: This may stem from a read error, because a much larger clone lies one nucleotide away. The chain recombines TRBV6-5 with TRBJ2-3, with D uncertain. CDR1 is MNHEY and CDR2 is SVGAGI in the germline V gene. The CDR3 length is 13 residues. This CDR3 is CAGSYGSTDTQYF. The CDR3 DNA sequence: TGTGCCGGCAGTTATGGGAGCACAGATACGCAGTATTTT.

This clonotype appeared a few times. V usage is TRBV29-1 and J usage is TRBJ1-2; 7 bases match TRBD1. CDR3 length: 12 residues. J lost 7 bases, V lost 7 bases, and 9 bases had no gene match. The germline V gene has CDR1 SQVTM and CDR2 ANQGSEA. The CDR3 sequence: CSARGGGGGYTF. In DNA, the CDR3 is TGCAGCGCCAGGGGGGGAGGAGGTGGCTACACCTTC.

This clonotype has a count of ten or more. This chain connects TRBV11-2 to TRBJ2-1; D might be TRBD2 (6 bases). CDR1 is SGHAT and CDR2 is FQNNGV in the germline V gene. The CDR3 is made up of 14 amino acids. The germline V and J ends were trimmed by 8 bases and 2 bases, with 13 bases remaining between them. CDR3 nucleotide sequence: TGTGCCAGCGGTTCCGGGACTGCCTACAATGAGCAGTTCTTC. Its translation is CASGSGTAYNEQFF.

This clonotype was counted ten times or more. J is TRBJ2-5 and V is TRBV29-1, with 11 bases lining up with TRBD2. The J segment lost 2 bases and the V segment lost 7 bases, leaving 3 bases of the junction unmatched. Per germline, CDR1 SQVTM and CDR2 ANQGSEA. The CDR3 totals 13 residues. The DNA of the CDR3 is TGCAGCGGGGGACTAGCGGTACAAGAGACCCAGTACTTC. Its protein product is CSGGLAVQETQYF.

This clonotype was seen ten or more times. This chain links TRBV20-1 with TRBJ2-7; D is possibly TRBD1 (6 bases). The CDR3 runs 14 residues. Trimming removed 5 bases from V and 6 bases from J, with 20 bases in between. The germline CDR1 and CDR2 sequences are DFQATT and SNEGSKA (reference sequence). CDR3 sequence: CSAPGGQGRGEQYF. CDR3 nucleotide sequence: TGCAGTGCTCCAGGTGGGCAGGGGCGAGGCGAGCAGTACTTC.

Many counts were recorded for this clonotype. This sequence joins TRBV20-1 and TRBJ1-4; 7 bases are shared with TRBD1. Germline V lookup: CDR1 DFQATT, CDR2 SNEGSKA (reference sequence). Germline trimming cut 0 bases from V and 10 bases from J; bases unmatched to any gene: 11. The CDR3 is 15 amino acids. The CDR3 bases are TGCAGTGCTAGAGATCCTGAACAGGGGATTGGAAAACTGTTTTTT. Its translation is CSARDPEQGIGKLFF.

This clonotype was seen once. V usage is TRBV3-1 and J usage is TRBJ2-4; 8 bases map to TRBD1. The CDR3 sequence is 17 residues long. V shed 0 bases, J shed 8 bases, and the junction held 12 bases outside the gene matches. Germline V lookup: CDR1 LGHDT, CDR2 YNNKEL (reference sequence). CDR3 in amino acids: CASSQDQSATGADIQYF. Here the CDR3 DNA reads TGTGCCAGCAGCCAAGATCAATCGGCGACAGGGGCGGACATTCAGTACTTC.